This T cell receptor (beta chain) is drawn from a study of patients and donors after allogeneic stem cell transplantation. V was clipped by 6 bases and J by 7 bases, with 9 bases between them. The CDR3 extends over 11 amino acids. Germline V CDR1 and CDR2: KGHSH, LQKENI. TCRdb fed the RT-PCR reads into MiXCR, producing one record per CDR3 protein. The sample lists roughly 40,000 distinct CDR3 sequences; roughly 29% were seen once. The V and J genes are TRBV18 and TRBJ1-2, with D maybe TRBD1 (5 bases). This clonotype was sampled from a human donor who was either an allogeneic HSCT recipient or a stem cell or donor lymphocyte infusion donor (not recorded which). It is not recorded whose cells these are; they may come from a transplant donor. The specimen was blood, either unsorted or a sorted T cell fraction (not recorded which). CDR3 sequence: CASSPDSGYTF. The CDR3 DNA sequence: TGTGCCAGCTCCCCTGACAGTGGCTACACCTTC.